The T cell receptor beta chain under discussion was sequenced for a study of blood T cells in healthy people across ages. Total RNA was extracted at no less than 5.5 micrograms per sample. A second PCR, run for about 6 to 11 cycles, used a sample-barcoded 5' primer plus a J-beta primer mix. Each cDNA molecule, via a template-switch adaptor with 12 random nucleotides, was tagged. TCRdb ran MiXCR on the 5' RACE reads and lists one entry per CDR3 protein. This sample has hundreds of thousands of distinct CDR3 sequences, with roughly 31% found just once. Findings and caveats of the study: Comparison with aged donors showed that long-lived donors had more naive CD4+ cells and higher diversity.

This clonotype was observed at least ten times. Its antigen is as yet unknown. The TCR sequence derives from an elderly woman in good health. The sample comprised blood.

CDR3 protein: CAITKSGSDTQYF. In DNA form, the CDR3 reads TGTGCCATCACTAAGAGTGGATCAGATACGCAGTATTTT. The genes are TRBV10-3 and TRBJ2-3, with D unresolved. CDR1 and CDR2 from the germline V gene are ENHRY and SYGVKD. The CDR3 extends over 13 amino acids. V was cut by 7 bases and J by 4 bases, with 12 bases left in between.